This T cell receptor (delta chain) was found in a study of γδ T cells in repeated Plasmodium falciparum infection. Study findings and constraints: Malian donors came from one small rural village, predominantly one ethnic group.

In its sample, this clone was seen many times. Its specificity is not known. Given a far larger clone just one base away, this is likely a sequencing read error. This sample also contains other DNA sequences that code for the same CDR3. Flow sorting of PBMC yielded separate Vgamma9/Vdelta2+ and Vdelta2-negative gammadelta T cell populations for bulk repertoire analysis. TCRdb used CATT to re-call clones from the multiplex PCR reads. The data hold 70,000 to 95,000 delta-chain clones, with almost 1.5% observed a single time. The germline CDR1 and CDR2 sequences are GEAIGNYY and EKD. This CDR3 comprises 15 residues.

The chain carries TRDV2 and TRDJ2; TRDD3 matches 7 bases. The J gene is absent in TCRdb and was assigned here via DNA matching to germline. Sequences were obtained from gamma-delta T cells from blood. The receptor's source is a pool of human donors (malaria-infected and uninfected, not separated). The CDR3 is CACDTVGDLTAQLFF. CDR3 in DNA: TGTGCCTGCGACACCGTGGGGGATTTGACAGCACAACTCTTCTTT.